The 19 T cell receptor beta chains presented below share a single source sample, sequenced in a study of human T cells and chemical hapten exposure. TCRdb redid the calling of the RACE reads with MiXCR, one entry per CDR3 protein. This sample carries around 350,000 distinct CDR3 sequences, 5.5% of them seen once, and the ten largest clones take around 8%. Time point in this sample: pre-sensitization, week 0. The sample's treatment: therapeutic diphenylcyclopropenone sensitization with weekly scalp DPC. Material: whole blood, obtained in connection with sensitization to the hapten diphenylcyclopropenone (DPC). All receptors derive from a woman between 18 and 30 years old with alopecia areata. Some clones in this sample may be carry-over from other donors' samples.

This clonotype occurred a few times. This rearrangement joins TRBV2 to TRBJ2-1; D ambiguous. The germline V and J ends were trimmed by 0 bases and 0 bases, with 6 bases remaining between them. Per the germline V gene, CDR1 is SNHLY and CDR2 is FYNNEI. The CDR3 sequence is 15 residues long. CDR3 nucleotides: TGTGCCAGCAGTGAAGCCTATAGCTCCTACAATGAGCAGTTCTTC. Its translation is CASSEAYSSYNEQFF. The full variable domain, with the rest looked up from reference TRBV2 and TRBJ2-1, is EPEVTQTPSHQVTQMGQEVILRCVPISNHLYFYWYRQILGQKVEFLVSFYNNEISEKSEIFDDQFSVERPDGSNFTLKIRSTKLEDSAMYFCASSEAYSSYNEQFFGPGTRLTVL.

This clonotype was observed many times. The chain has TRBV20-1 and TRBJ1-6; D not resolved. The germline V and J ends were trimmed by 6 bases and 4 bases, with 10 bases remaining between them. Germline V gene lookup returns CDR1 DFQATT and CDR2 SNEGSKA (reference sequence). This CDR3 region has 13 residues. The CDR3 spells CSAETGYNSPLHF. The CDR3 region has the DNA TGCAGTGCAGAGACCGGTTATAATTCACCCCTCCACTTT.

A few counts support this clonotype. The chain links TRBV7-9 to TRBJ2-4, with D hard to call. CDR3 length: 15 amino acids. V lost 0 bases and J 1 base, leaving 7 bases between the germline ends. Germline CDR1 and CDR2: SEHNR and FQNEAQ (reference sequence). The CDR3 DNA follows: TGTGCCAGCAGCTTAGCGGTGTCGGCCAAAAACATTCAGTACTTC. Translated, it gives CASSLAVSAKNIQYF.

In its sample, this clonotype was seen many times. The CDR3 reads CASSQDTNYGYTF. CDR3 bases: TGTGCCAGCAGCCAAGATACTAACTATGGCTACACCTTC. The genes are TRBV3-1 and TRBJ1-2, with unresolved D. This CDR3 has 13 amino acids. Trimming stripped 0 bases from V and 0 bases from J, with 2 bases between. The germline CDR1 and CDR2 sequences are LGHDT and YNNKEL (reference sequence).

This clonotype has a count of ten or more. This rearrangement joins TRBV6-2 or TRBV6-3 to TRBJ1-1; 9 bases map to TRBD1. In germline, CDR1 is MNHEY, CDR2 SVGEGT. The CDR3 runs 14 residues. With V trimmed by 6 bases and J by 2 bases, 4 bases remained unmatched. The CDR3 DNA follows: TGTGCCAGCAGACCGGACAGGGGTAACACTGAAGCTTTCTTT. This encodes CASRPDRGNTEAFF.

V usage is TRBV3-1 and J usage is TRBJ2-7; D not resolved. The V gene's germline CDR1 is LGHDT and CDR2 YNNKEL (reference sequence). This CDR3 spans 11 amino acids. Trimming pared 5 bases from V and 8 bases from J, leaving 10 bases between. CDR3: CASSSPEQQYF. CDR3 nucleotides: TGTGCCAGCAGCAGCCCTGAGCAGCAGTACTTC.

This clonotype was seen more than once but under ten times. The chain is built from TRBV28 and TRBJ1-4, with D unclear. The V and J ends lost 3 bases and 8 bases respectively, with 16 bases between them. There are 15 residues in the CDR3. In germline, CDR1 is MDHEN, CDR2 SYDVKM. The CDR3 sequence is CASSFWTNPREKLFF. Here the CDR3 DNA reads TGTGCCAGCAGTTTTTGGACCAACCCCAGGGAAAAACTGTTTTTT. The whole variable domain, remainder taken from reference TRBV28 and TRBJ1-4, is DVKVTQSSRYLVKRTGEKVFLECVQDMDHENMFWYRQDPGLGLRLIYFSYDVKMKEKGDIPEGYSVSREKKERFSLILESASTNQTSMYLCASSFWTNPREKLFFGSGTQLSVL.

This clonotype occurred many times. The chain is built from TRBV12-3 or TRBV12-4 and TRBJ1-6; D is unclear. The CDR3 runs to 14 residues. V dropped 2 bases and J dropped 7 bases, with 9 bases sitting between them. The CDR3 bases are TGTGCCAGCAGTTTAAAGGGTTGGAATTCACCCCTCCACTTT. This sequence encodes CASSLKGWNSPLHF.

The sample holds many counts of this clonotype. The V gene is TRBV6-2 or TRBV6-3, the J gene TRBJ2-3; no reliable D call. This CDR3 contains 16 residues. The V end lost 8 bases, the J end lost 6 bases, and 24 bases lay between the germline ends. Germline CDR1 is MNHEY and CDR2 is SVGEGT. The CDR3, as DNA: TGTGCCAGCTTTTCAAAGGACGGATACCTTGGTGATACGCAGTATTTT. Its protein is CASFSKDGYLGDTQYF.

This clonotype was found a few times. The J gene is TRBJ1-5, the V gene TRBV15; D not certain. Germline lookup yields CDR1 LNHNV and CDR2 YYDKDF (reference sequence). V lost 0 bases, J lost 8 bases, and 23 bases lay in between. The CDR3 contains 18 residues. The CDR3 DNA is TGTGCCACCAGCAGAGATCTCCGGTACGAGGGAATTGGAGAGCCCCAGCATTTT. Translation gives CATSRDLRYEGIGEPQHF.

The sample holds many counts of this clonotype. The chain recombines TRBV7-2 with TRBJ1-4; D gene ambiguous. The ends were cut back, 1 base at V and 7 bases at J, with 7 bases in the middle. The germline CDR1 and CDR2 sequences are SGHTA and FQGNSA. The CDR3 contains 13 residues. CDR3 sequence: CASSLVGSEKLFF. The CDR3, as DNA: TGTGCCAGCAGCTTAGTGGGGAGTGAAAAACTGTTTTTT.

This clonotype was detected a few times. The V gene is TRBV3-1, the J gene TRBJ2-2, with D possibly being TRBD1 or TRBD2 (5 bases each). CDR1 and CDR2 from the germline V gene are LGHDT and YNNKEL (reference sequence). With 5 bases removed from V and 6 bases from J, the gap between germline ends came to 10 bases. This CDR3 has 13 amino acids. The CDR3 is CASSYGGAGELFF. Here the CDR3 DNA reads TGTGCCAGCAGCTATGGGGGAGCCGGGGAGCTGTTTTTT. Full variable domain (remainder filled in from reference TRBV3-1 and TRBJ2-2): DTAVSQTPKYLVTQMGNDKSIKCEQNLGHDTMYWYKQDSKKFLKIMFSYNNKELIINETVPNRFSPKSPDKAHLNLHINSLELGDSAVYFCASSYGGAGELFFGEGSRLTVL.

The rearrangement links TRBV14 to TRBJ2-3; 10 bases agree with TRBD1. With V trimmed by 2 bases and J by 8 bases, 4 bases remained unmatched. This CDR3 region has 14 residues. CDR1 is SGHDN and CDR2 is FVKESK in the germline V gene. Here the CDR3 reads CASSQRQGASTQYF. The CDR3 coding sequence is TGTGCCAGCAGCCAAAGACAGGGGGCGAGTACGCAGTATTTT.

The J gene is TRBJ2-3, the V gene TRBV20-1; a possible D gene is TRBD2 (6 bases). This CDR3 has 14 amino acids. V was clipped by 5 bases and J by 0 bases, with 12 bases between them. CDR1 and CDR2 from the germline V gene are DFQATT and SNEGSKA (reference sequence). The CDR3 here is CSALRGSSTDTQYF. The CDR3 DNA is TGCAGTGCTCTGCGGGGCTCTAGCACAGATACGCAGTATTTT.

The chain recombines TRBV28 with TRBJ2-7, with a tentative D call TRBD1 (6 bases). Germline CDR1 MDHEN, CDR2 SYDVKM. The CDR3 contains 16 residues. Trimming took 2 bases from V and 2 from J, leaving 16 bases between them. In nucleotides, the CDR3 is TGTGCCAGCAGTTTAAGGGTCGGGACACCGACCTACGAGCAGTACTTC. Residues: CASSLRVGTPTYEQYF.

This clonotype was detected a few times. The chain recombines TRBV5-6 with TRBJ2-3; D remains ambiguous. This CDR3 spans 12 amino acids. Trimming removed 5 bases at V and 3 bases at J, with 7 bases between. Germline CDR1 is SGHDT and CDR2 is YYEEEE. CDR3 DNA: TGTGCCAGCAGGAAGTTAACAGATACGCAGTATTTT. Protein product: CASRKLTDTQYF.

This chain joins TRBV18 and TRBJ1-1, with a weak D call TRBD1 (5 bases). The germline V gene has CDR1 KGHSH and CDR2 LQKENI. There are 16 residues in the CDR3. V lost 3 bases and J lost 4, with 18 bases in between. CDR3 coding DNA: TGTGCCAGCTCACCTCTATCCACAGGTACGGGCACTGAAGCTTTCTTT. Translation: CASSPLSTGTGTEAFF.

This clonotype was picked up many times. This chain connects TRBV6-2 or TRBV6-3 to TRBJ1-1; D remains unclear. The CDR3 is 16 amino acids. Looked up from germline, CDR1 is MNHEY and CDR2 is SVGEGT. V gave up 4 bases and J gave up 2 bases, with 17 bases separating them. The CDR3 spells CASSFRGSSINTEAFF. The CDR3 DNA reads TGTGCCAGCAGTTTCCGTGGCAGCTCGATCAACACTGAAGCTTTCTTT.

In this sample, this clonotype turned up many times. The chain has TRBV9 and TRBJ2-5; TRBD2 aligns across 15 bases. J was trimmed by 1 base and V by 0 bases; bases with no gene match: 1. The CDR3 spans 17 residues. The germline V gene has CDR1 SGDLS and CDR2 YYNGEE. The CDR3 region has the DNA TGTGCCAGCAGCGTAGGGACTAGCGGGGGGGCCCAAGAGACCCAGTACTTC. This codes for CASSVGTSGGAQETQYF.